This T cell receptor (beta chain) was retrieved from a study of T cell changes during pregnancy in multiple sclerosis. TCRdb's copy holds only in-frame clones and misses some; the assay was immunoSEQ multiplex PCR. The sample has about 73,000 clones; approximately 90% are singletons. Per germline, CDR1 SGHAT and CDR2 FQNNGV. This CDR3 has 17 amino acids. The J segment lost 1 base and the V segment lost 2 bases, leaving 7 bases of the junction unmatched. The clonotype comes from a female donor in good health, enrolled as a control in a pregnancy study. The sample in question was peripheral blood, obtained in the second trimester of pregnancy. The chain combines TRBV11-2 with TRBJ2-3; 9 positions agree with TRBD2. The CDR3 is CASSLIASSGGTDTQYF. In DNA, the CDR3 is TGTGCCAGCAGCTTAATCGCGTCTAGCGGGGGCACAGATACGCAGTATTTT.